One T cell receptor (beta chain) is described in this entry. The antigen is unknown. A read error may account for a junction end that differs from germline. These data come from a study of cytomegalovirus exposure and HLA in healthy donors. Vbeta (60) and Jbeta (13) primers were used in the PCR. The repertoire was sequenced with immunoSEQ multiplex PCR; TCRdb's copy has only in-frame clones and lacks some. The sample consists of fewer than 200,000 clones, 65% to 80% of them appearing once. Regarding the study as a whole: Researchers catalogued under 200 TCR beta chains as cytomegalovirus-associated. Clonal expansion was found to be greater in HLA-associated TCR beta chains than in equally common others in a later analysis.

This clonotype was obtained from a woman in her fifties or sixties in good health and CMV-seropositive. The sequencing input was PBMCs.

DNA of the CDR3: TGCGCCAGCAGCCCAGAAAGTCTTATAAACTACGGCTACACCTTC. Translated, it gives CASSPESLINYGYTF. The V and J genes are TRBV5-1 and TRBJ1-2; no definite D call. This CDR3 is 15 amino acids long. Germline V lookup: CDR1 SGHRS, CDR2 YFSETQ.